A selection of T cell receptor beta chains follows, all from one sample in a study of PD-1 blockade in mismatch repair-deficient tumors. Assay used: immunoSEQ multiplex PCR; TCRdb lists only in-frame clones, some missing. The data contain under 50,000 clones, 65% to 85% of them singletons. Sequencing was performed on PBMCs, taken around 40 weeks after starting pembrolizumab. The receptors here all came from an adult with mismatch repair-deficient cancer. The CDR3 runs from the conserved cysteine through the conserved F or W. A D gene is named only where the DNA matches it firmly. Clone size, where shown, is once, few, many, or a class for clones that have expanded.

V,size,D,J,DNA,CDR3
TRBV28,.,.,TRBJ1-1,TGTGCCAGCTGCGTCTCGGGGGGCACTGAAGCTTTCTTT,CASCVSGGTEAFF
TRBV27,.,.,TRBJ1-1,TGTGCCAGCAGTTTGAGTGGTCTGGGGGGGAGGTATAGAAACACTGAAGCTTTCTTT,CASSLSGLGGRYRNTEAFF
TRBV27,.,TRBD2,TRBJ2-7,TGTGCCAGCAGTTTAACGGGACTAGCATTGTCCTACGAGCAGTACTTC,CASSLTGLALSYEQYF
TRBV7-2,.,.,TRBJ1-2,TGTGCCAGCAGCTTACGGTCCAGGACTAACTATGGCTACACCTTC,CASSLRSRTNYGYTF
TRBV27,few,TRBD1,TRBJ2-7,TGTGCCAGCAAGCAGGGGGCGGGATACGAGCAGTACTTC,CASKQGAGYEQYF
TRBV6-5,once,TRBD1,TRBJ2-5,TGTGCCAGCAGTTTGGACAGGGGTGAGACCCAGTACTTC,CASSLDRGETQYF
TRBV18,.,TRBD1,TRBJ2-2,TGTGCCAGCTCACCACCGAATGACAGGGGGACCGGGGAGCTGTTTTTT,CASSPPNDRGTGELFF
TRBV6-1,.,TRBD1,TRBJ1-2,TGTGCCAGCAGCTCCTGGGACAGGGAGTATGGCTACACCTTC,CASSSWDREYGYTF
TRBV5-1,.,.,TRBJ1-4,TGCGCCAGCAGCTTGGAGGGGGGGCGCACTAATGAAAAACTGTTTTTT,CASSLEGGRTNEKLFF
TRBV9,.,.,TRBJ2-3,TGTGCCAGCAGCGTAGTCCCGGGCACAGATACGCAGTATTTT,CASSVVPGTDTQYF
TRBV5-1,once,.,TRBJ1-6,TGCGCCAGCAGCTTGGAAGCAGGGGATAATTCACCCCTCCACTTT,CASSLEAGDNSPLHF
TRBV19,.,TRBD1,TRBJ2-3,TGTGCCAGTAGTATAGGGGCAGGGGGCTCGGGTACGCAGTATTTT,CASSIGAGGSGTQYF
TRBV28,.,TRBD1,TRBJ1-2,TGTGCCAGCAGTTTATCAGGGACAGGATTTAACTATGGCTACACCTTC,CASSLSGTGFNYGYTF
TRBV7-9,once,.,TRBJ2-1,TGTGCCAGCAGCTTAGAACAGGGTTCCTACAATGAGCAGTTCTTC,CASSLEQGSYNEQFF
TRBV7-9,.,.,TRBJ2-1,TGTGCCAGCAGCTTCGGCGGATACAATGAGCAGTTCTTC,CASSFGGYNEQFF
TRBV27,.,.,TRBJ1-2,TGTGCCAGCAGGTACGGGACAAGGGCTAACTATGGCTACACCTTC,CASRYGTRANYGYTF
TRBV9,.,TRBD2,TRBJ2-3,TGTGCCAGCAGCTTTGGACTAGCGCCAGATACGCAGTATTTT,CASSFGLAPDTQYF
TRBV12-5,.,.,TRBJ2-5,TGTGCTAGTGGAACCCGGACAGACCAAGAGACCCAGTACTTC,CASGTRTDQETQYF
TRBV28,.,TRBD1,TRBJ2-7,TGTGCCAGCAGTTCAGTAACTTGGGACAGCTCCTACGAGCAGTACTTC,CASSSVTWDSSYEQYF
TRBV6-1,.,.,TRBJ1-1,TGTGCCAGCAGGGTAGCGTCCCTAGGAACTGAAGCTTTCTTT,CASRVASLGTEAFF
TRBV6-1,.,TRBD1,TRBJ2-1,TGTGCCAGCAGTGGGGGGCCCGGGACAGCCTCTGATGAGCAGTTCTTC,CASSGGPGTASDEQFF
TRBV4-1,.,.,TRBJ1-2,TGCGCCAGCAGCCAAGACGGGGGGGGCCGGGATCCTGATGGCTACACCTTC,CASSQDGGGRDPDGYTF
TRBV19,.,TRBD2,TRBJ2-1,TGTGCCAGTAGGGACCTAGCGGGAGTAGGGAATGAGCAGTTCTTC,CASRDLAGVGNEQFF
TRBV7-8,once,TRBD2,TRBJ2-1,TGTGCCAGCAGCCGATGGTATGGACTAGCGGGATTCAGTGAGCAGTTCTTC,CASSRWYGLAGFSEQFF
TRBV5-4,.,.,TRBJ2-4,TGTGCCAGCAGCTTGGCTAGCGCCCCCAAAAACATTCAGTACTTC,CASSLASAPKNIQYF
TRBV6-5,.,TRBD1,TRBJ2-7,TGTGCCAGCAGACGGACAGGCTACGAGCAGTACTTC,CASRRTGYEQYF
TRBV6-1,.,TRBD1,TRBJ2-5,TGTGCCAGCAGTGAAACAGGGGGAGAGACCCAGTACTTC,CASSETGGETQYF
TRBV5-1,.,TRBD1,TRBJ1-2,TGCGCCAGCAGCGGGGGCCGACAGGGCGTAACGGGTGGCTACACCTTC,CASSGGRQGVTGGYTF
TRBV5-4,.,.,TRBJ2-3,TGTGCCAGCAGCCGCGAGGCTAGCACAGATACGCAGTATTTT,CASSREASTDTQYF
TRBV28,.,.,TRBJ2-7,TGTGCCAGCAGCCTGGGGGACTCGGAGGAGTACTTC,CASSLGDSEEYF
TRBV5-4,.,TRBD1,TRBJ1-5,TGTGCCAGCAGCGCTGACAGGGGGACCCAGCCCCAGCATTTT,CASSADRGTQPQHF
TRBV7-2,.,.,TRBJ1-5,TGTGCCAGCAGCTATGGAGGTGGTAGCAATCAGCCCCAGCATTTT,CASSYGGGSNQPQHF
TRBV15,.,.,TRBJ2-1,TGTGCCACCAGCAGACCTGCAGAACCCCGTGAGCAGTTCTTC,CATSRPAEPREQFF
TRBV5-1,.,.,TRBJ1-2,TGCGCCAGCAGCTTGGGTAGTTATGGCTACACCTTC,CASSLGSYGYTF
TRBV2,once,.,TRBJ2-7,TGTGCCAGCAGTGAACTTCCTCCCGGCGAGCAGTACTTC,CASSELPPGEQYF
TRBV5-1,.,.,TRBJ1-4,TGCGCCAGCAGTCCGCAGGCGAGAGAAAAACTGTTTTTT,CASSPQAREKLFF
TRBV5-4,.,.,TRBJ1-3,TGTGCCAGCAGCTTACCGGGCTCTGGAAACACCATATATTTT,CASSLPGSGNTIYF
TRBV18,.,.,TRBJ1-1,TGTGCCAGCTCACCAATAGAGGGGAACACTGAAGCTTTCTTT,CASSPIEGNTEAFF
TRBV28,.,.,TRBJ1-5,TGTGCCAGCAGTTTAAGTTGGGGAGGGACCCAGCCCCAGCATTTT,CASSLSWGGTQPQHF
TRBV29-1,.,TRBD2,TRBJ2-1,TGCAGCGTAATACCCCGGACTAGCGGGAGCAATGAGCAGTTCTTC,CSVIPRTSGSNEQFF
TRBV21-1,.,.,TRBJ1-2,TGTGCCAGCAACGGGGACAGGTCTAAGTATGGCTACACCTTC,CASNGDRSKYGYTF
TRBV7-2,.,TRBD2,TRBJ2-1,TGTGCCAGCAGCTTAGGGACTAGCGGATACAATGAGCAGTTCTTC,CASSLGTSGYNEQFF
TRBV19,few,TRBD1,TRBJ1-4,TGTGCCAGTACTGACAGGGTCGGAGGGGATGAAAAACTGTTTTTT,CASTDRVGGDEKLFF
TRBV19,.,.,TRBJ1-3,TGTGCCAGTAGTTTGGACAGCCTCTCTGGAAACACCATATATTTT,CASSLDSLSGNTIYF
TRBV10-3,.,.,TRBJ1-1,TGTGCCATCAGAATCGGGGAAACTGAAGCTTTCTTT,CAIRIGETEAFF
TRBV29-1,.,TRBD1,TRBJ2-5,TGCAGCGTTGAGGGGGACAGGGGGAACGTGGAGACCCAGTACTTC,CSVEGDRGNVETQYF
TRBV7-2,.,.,TRBJ1-4,TGTGCCAGCACCCTTGGGTGGGGCGGAAAACTGTTTTTT,CASTLGWGGKLFF
TRBV15,once,.,TRBJ2-1,TGTGCCACCAGCAGAGCCCCAGGGCCGTACAATGAGCAGTTCTTC,CATSRAPGPYNEQFF